Included here is one TCR beta chain sequence, with context. No cognate antigen has been identified for it. The sample holds no much larger clone one base away, and base qualities are not on file. The entire isolated RNA was reverse transcribed using the High Capacity cDNA Reverse Transcription Kit, and thus expressed TCRB transcripts were sequenced. Naive, central memory and regulatory T cell samples underwent deep immunoSEQ sequencing, averaging roughly 3.3 million total reads per sample. Sorted cells were lysed in RLT buffer, and RNA was extracted using DNase-treated RNeasy Micro or Mini kits according to cell number. To prevent cross-contamination, each cell subset was processed individually, whereas patient and healthy donor samples were processed jointly. The immunoSEQ multiplex PCR was used to amplify TCRB sequences from cDNA, yielding 87-bp fragments that span the CDR3 region. Sequencing of the amplicons was done on the Illumina HiSeq platform. The paper's processing steps were these. PCR bias was computationally corrected using synthetic template baselines, reads within Hamming distance 2 were collapsed, and singletons that could not be merged were discarded. Reads were aligned to IMGT to assign V, D and J genes, CDR3 length, and insertions or deletions at six rearrangement sites. Clonotype counts were normalized to sorted cell number within each subset before computing true diversity and Gini coefficients with the tcR R package. Repertoire sharing was quantified using the overlap coefficient calculated on TCRB nucleotide sequences. Not all clones reach the TCRdb copy of this immuneACCESS table, which keeps in-frame sequences only. Checked studies attribute under half of the gap to unresolved V genes and leave the rest unexplained. The V and J calls and the clone size are those of that table, but D and trimming were determined from the DNA. Present in this sample are 160,000 or so clones, less than 9.5% of which were seen just once. 2% to 3% of the sample is taken by the ten largest.

Each donor gave one peripheral blood draw, averaging about 100 mL, which was collected into heparinised tubes. A BD FACSAria II and a panel including CD45RO, CCR7, CD25, CD127, CD95 and CD27 were used to sort naive, central memory, regulatory and stem cell-like memory CD4+ T cells. All sorted populations exceeded 98% purity. Right away, PBMCs were isolated by Lymphoprep density gradient centrifugation and were stained directly, with no culture step. To minimize batch effects, samples were stained and sorted in pairs, one healthy donor with one patient per experiment. This sample is drawn from a study of beta chain features in type 1 diabetes (dated by TCRdb to 2016 to 2019). At the level of the whole study: Patients and healthy donors did not differ in mean age, gender distribution, total cell number or subset yield. A total of approximately 99,000,000 sorted cells were examined across all samples, and RNA yield correlated strongly with the number of cells per subset. In the study, TCRB repertoires of sorted circulating CD4+ T cell subsets from recently diagnosed type 1 diabetes patients were compared with those of matched healthy donors. Whereas all 28 donors provided naive and central memory subsets, regulatory and stem cell-like memory subsets were isolated from just 8 patients and roughly eight healthy donors. Study-wide conclusions, independent of this receptor: The naive, central memory and regulatory TCRB repertoires appeared to resemble one another more closely among patients than among healthy donors. PCR might favor shorter templates, but patient and control samples were amplified and corrected together, so any skew would affect both groups equally. Fewer insertions and more nucleotide deletions at VDJ recombination sites were observed in patients with type 1 diabetes, implying thymic rearrangement abnormalities. Because cDNA was sequenced instead of genomic DNA, activated cells with high expression could be over-represented, although the groups did not differ in activation or CD3 levels. HLA sub-analyses involved small numbers of individuals, so any influence of HLA type on TCRB rearrangement remained unresolved. Type 1 diabetes patients showed a moderate but significant shortening of TCRB CDR3 length in all four CD4+ subsets.

In the germline V gene, CDR1 corresponds to SGHNT and CDR2 to YENEEA. The CDR3 spans 13 residues, from the cysteine through the phenylalanine. The read is trimmed to its CDR3 DNA, 39 bases read in frame from base 1. V loses 2 bases, J loses 4 bases, and the germline ends lie 8 bases apart. Material for sequencing was central memory CD4+ T cells from blood. The sequence came from a woman under 30 in good health. The chain joins TRBV11-3 to TRBJ1-1; a tentative D match to TRBD1 spans 6 bases. CDR3 region: CASSLNRATEAFF. The bases are TGTGCCAGCAGCTTAAACAGGGCCACTGAAGCTTTCTTT. The CDR3, completed at both ends by the reference TRBV11-3 and TRBJ1-1 genes, gives the full variable domain EAGVVQSPRYKIIEKKQPVAFWCNPISGHNTLYWYLQNLGQGPELLIRYENEEAVDDSQLPKDRFSAERLKGVDSTLKIQPAELGDSAVYLCASSLNRATEAFFGQGTRLTVV.